The 11 T cell receptor beta chains presented below share a single source sample, sequenced in a study of human T cells and chemical hapten exposure. The time point here: patch test 2, 6 weeks after DPC sensitization. Described treatment: therapeutic diphenylcyclopropenone sensitization with weekly scalp DPC. TCRdb independently ran MiXCR on the RACE reads; one entry per CDR3 protein. Of roughly 52,000 distinct CDR3 sequences in the sample, around 9.4% were seen once. The starting material was whole blood, obtained in connection with sensitization to the hapten diphenylcyclopropenone (DPC). Receptors originate from a woman aged 45-65 years with alopecia areata. Some clones in this sample may be carry-over from other donors' samples.

This clonotype was observed at least ten times. At one end the junction does not follow the germline gene, possibly because of a read error. J is TRBJ2-1 and V is TRBV3-1; 8 bases agree with TRBD2. The germline V gene encodes CDR1 LGHDT and CDR2 YNNKEL (reference sequence). The CDR3 covers 11 residues. Here the CDR3 DNA reads TGTGCCAGCAGCCCAGGACTAGCTGTGGTCTTC. This translates into CASSPGLAVVF.

This clonotype was picked up many times. The chain has TRBV2 and TRBJ2-7; TRBD1 or TRBD2 may be the D gene (5 bases each). CDR1 SNHLY and CDR2 FYNNEI come from the germline V gene. CDR3 size: 12 residues. The V gene lost 7 bases and the J gene lost 3 bases, with 10 bases spanning the gap. The CDR3 coding sequence is TGTGCCAGCAACGAGGGGAGCTACGAGCAGTACTTC. Its translation: CASNEGSYEQYF.

The J gene is TRBJ1-1, the V gene TRBV9; the D is unclear. Germline assignment: CDR1 SGDLS and CDR2 YYNGEE. CDR3 length equals 14 residues. V dropped 4 bases and J dropped 4 bases, with 14 bases sitting between them. CDR3 protein: CASSTEVGGTEAFF. CDR3 nucleotides: TGTGCCAGCAGCACCGAGGTTGGTGGCACTGAAGCTTTCTTT.

J is TRBJ1-6 and V is TRBV7-2; the D is unclear. Germline values: CDR1 SGHTA, CDR2 FQGNSA. This CDR3 spans 13 amino acids. V lost 2 bases, J lost 8 bases, and 7 bases lay in between. This CDR3 reads CASSLFSDSPLHF. The CDR3 region has the DNA TGTGCCAGCAGCTTATTCTCAGATTCACCCCTCCACTTT.

The sample holds many counts of this clonotype. This rearrangement joins TRBV3-1 to TRBJ1-2, with 9 nucleotides matching TRBD1. Trimming took 5 bases from V and 2 from J; bases not matched to a gene: 6. The CDR3 contains 15 residues. Germline V gene sequence: CDR1 LGHDT, CDR2 YNNKEL (reference sequence). The CDR3 is CASSYVGTGNYGYTF. CDR3 nucleotide sequence: TGTGCCAGCAGCTACGTTGGGACAGGGAACTATGGCTACACCTTC.

The chain carries TRBV12-3 or TRBV12-4 and TRBJ2-7; D is ambiguous. V was shortened by 7 bases and J by 2 bases, with 18 bases between the two germline ends. This CDR3 region has 15 residues. CDR3 sequence reads: CASTSSGGGAYEQYF. The CDR3 DNA is TGTGCCAGCACCTCAAGTGGCGGTGGGGCCTACGAGCAGTACTTC.

The table lists this clonotype with many counts. The chain links TRBV7-9 to TRBJ1-1, with TRBD1 matching over 8 bases. Germline-derived CDR1 and CDR2 are SEHNR and FQNEAQ (reference sequence). This CDR3 region has 15 residues. Unmatched junction bases numbered 5, after V lost 4 bases and J lost 1 base. DNA of the CDR3: TGTGCCAGCAGCTCCGGACAGGGTAAGAACACTGAAGCTTTCTTT. Translating gives CASSSGQGKNTEAFF.

In its sample, this clonotype was seen many times. The chain combines TRBV5-4 with TRBJ1-2, with TRBD1 as a possible D gene (5 bases). The V end lost 1 base, the J end lost 8 bases, and 12 bases lay between the germline ends. The V gene's germline CDR1 is SGHNT and CDR2 YYREEE (reference sequence). This CDR3 is 13 amino acids long. The DNA of the CDR3 is TGTGCCAGCAGCTTGATCGGGGGAGAAGGCTACACCTTC. It translates to CASSLIGGEGYTF.

There are many counts of this clonotype. The chain links TRBV15 to TRBJ1-5; 7 nucleotides align to TRBD1. Germline trimming cut 6 bases from V and 0 bases from J; bases unmatched to any gene: 11. Germline V gene lookup returns CDR1 LNHNV and CDR2 YYDKDF (reference sequence). The CDR3 consists of 17 residues. The CDR3 is CATRSNRGSYSNQPQHF. In nucleotides, the CDR3 is TGTGCCACCAGATCTAACAGGGGCTCATATAGCAATCAGCCCCAGCATTTT.

A few counts support this clonotype. This chain joins TRBV27 and TRBJ2-1, with D possibly being TRBD1 (6 bases). The CDR3 contains 16 residues. Germline CDR1 is MNHEY and CDR2 is SMNVEV (reference sequence). V was trimmed by 5 bases and J by 1 base, leaving 15 bases between them. In DNA form, the CDR3 reads TGTGCCAGCAGTCCAACAGGGTTGGGGTCCTACAATGAGCAGTTCTTC. Translating it yields CASSPTGLGSYNEQFF.

As for this clonotype: A read error may account for a junction end that differs from germline. V gene TRBV11-2 combines with J gene TRBJ2-7, with 10 bases aligning to TRBD1. The CDR3 contains 13 residues. Germline V gives CDR1 SGHAT, CDR2 FQNNGV. The CDR3 DNA is TGTGCCAGCAGCCTACTGGACAGGGGGAAGAGGAACTTC. Amino acids: CASSLLDRGKRNF.